Here is one T cell receptor beta chain with its context. This record belongs to a study of blood T cell repertoires in COVID-19. Using immunoSEQ multiplex PCR, the repertoire was profiled, and TCRdb retains in-frame clones only, with some absent. The data contain 150,000 to 190,000 clones, 85% to 90% of them singletons. The CDR3 extends over 17 amino acids. Germline assignment: CDR1 LNHDA and CDR2 SQIVND (reference sequence). V shed 3 bases, J shed 9 bases, and the junction held 15 bases outside the gene matches. Sequenced: peripheral blood. This chain links TRBV19 with TRBJ2-4; TRBD1 agrees at 9 bases. The receptor's source is a middle-aged woman with acute or convalescent COVID-19. CDR3 sequence (DNA): TGTGCCAGTAGTATCTGGGACAGGGTTGGGAGCAGGGCCATTCAGTACTTC. This encodes CASSIWDRVGSRAIQYF.